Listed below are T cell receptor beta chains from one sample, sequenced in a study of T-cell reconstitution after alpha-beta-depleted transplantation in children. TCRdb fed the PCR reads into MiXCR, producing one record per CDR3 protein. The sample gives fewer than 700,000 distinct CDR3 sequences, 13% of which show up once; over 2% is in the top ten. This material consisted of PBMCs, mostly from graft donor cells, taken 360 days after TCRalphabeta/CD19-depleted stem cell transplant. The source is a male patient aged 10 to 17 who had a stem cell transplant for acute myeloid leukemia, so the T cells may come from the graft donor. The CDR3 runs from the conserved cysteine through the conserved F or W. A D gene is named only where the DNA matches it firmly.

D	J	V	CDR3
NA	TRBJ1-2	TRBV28	CASRPKGPWKGYTF
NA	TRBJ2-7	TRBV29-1	CSVTRPPYEQYF
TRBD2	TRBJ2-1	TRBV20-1	CSARGGTSGDFLSSYNEQFF
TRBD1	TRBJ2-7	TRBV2	CASNPGGYYEQYF
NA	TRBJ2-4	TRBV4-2	CASSHEELLTKNIQYF
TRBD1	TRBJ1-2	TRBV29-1	CSVVSGTGGYTF
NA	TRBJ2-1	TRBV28	CASSLSGSSESQFF
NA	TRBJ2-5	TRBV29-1	CSVEGARGGETQYF
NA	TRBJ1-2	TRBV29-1	CSVGGRQGPNRAIYGYTF
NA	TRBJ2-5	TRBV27	CASSRYPQETQYF
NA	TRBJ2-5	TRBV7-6	CASSLEQGKETQYF
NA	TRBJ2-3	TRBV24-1	CATSDRDSGVRDTQYF
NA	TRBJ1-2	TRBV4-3	CASSQDLSLRLAGYTF
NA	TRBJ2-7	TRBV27	CASSFRGGTYEQYF
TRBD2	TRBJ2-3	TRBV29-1	CSVDPSGTWTDTQYF
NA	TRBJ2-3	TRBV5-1	CASSLGGRIDTQYF
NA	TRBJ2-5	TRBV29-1	CSVEGARETQYF
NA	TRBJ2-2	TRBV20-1	CSAGGRELFF
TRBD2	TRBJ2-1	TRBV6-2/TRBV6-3	CASSYSGLAHNEQFF
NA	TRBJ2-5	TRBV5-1	CASLTSRETQYF
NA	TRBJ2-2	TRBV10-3	CALQRGGTNTGELFF
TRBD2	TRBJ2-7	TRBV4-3	CASSQEASGRSYEQYF